This TCR beta chain was identified during a study of blood T cells in healthy people across ages. J lost 5 bases, V lost 2 bases, and 11 bases had no gene match. Per the germline V gene, CDR1 is SGDLS and CDR2 is YYNGEE. The CDR3 length is 16 residues. Primed by a sample-barcoded 5' primer and a J-beta primer mix, a second PCR proceeded for about 6 to 11 cycles. TCRdb reprocessed the 5' RACE reads with MiXCR, giving one entry per CDR3 protein. Among 800,000 or so distinct CDR3 sequences listed, 60% to 80% were seen once. Sequencing was done on a sample of blood. The TCR sequence derives from a man under 40 in good health. The rearrangement uses TRBV9 and TRBJ2-7; 9 bases are shared with TRBD1. CDR3 in amino acids: CASSVGTGSGSDEQYF. CDR3 nucleotide sequence: TGTGCCAGCAGCGTTGGGACAGGGTCAGGTTCGGACGAGCAGTACTTC.